This TCR beta chain was documented in a study of blood T cell repertoires in COVID-19. As for the study in general: The United States, Italy and Spain were the sources of the acute and convalescent COVID-19 samples.

The trim removed 8 bases at V and 0 bases at J, leaving 8 bases unmatched. CDR3 length: 17 amino acids. CDR1 WNHNN and CDR2 SYGVQD come from the germline V gene (reference sequence). This clone was seen a few times. In the original analysis: For nucleated cells, counts were estimated from reference gene primer amplification. Data came from immunoSEQ multiplex PCR; TCRdb stores just in-frame clones and leaves some out. V, J and clone size are taken as reported in that table, and D and trimming were inferred from the DNA itself. The sample lists just under 65,000 clones; roughly 76% were seen once. The sequencing input was peripheral blood. The receptor's source is a human donor in a cohort sampled during active COVID-19. V is TRBV10-1 and J is TRBJ2-5; 14 nucleotides agree with TRBD2. The CDR3 DNA is TGCGCCAGCTCACCGGGACTAGCGGGGGCCTACCAAGAGACCCAGTACTTC. Protein product: CASSPGLAGAYQETQYF.